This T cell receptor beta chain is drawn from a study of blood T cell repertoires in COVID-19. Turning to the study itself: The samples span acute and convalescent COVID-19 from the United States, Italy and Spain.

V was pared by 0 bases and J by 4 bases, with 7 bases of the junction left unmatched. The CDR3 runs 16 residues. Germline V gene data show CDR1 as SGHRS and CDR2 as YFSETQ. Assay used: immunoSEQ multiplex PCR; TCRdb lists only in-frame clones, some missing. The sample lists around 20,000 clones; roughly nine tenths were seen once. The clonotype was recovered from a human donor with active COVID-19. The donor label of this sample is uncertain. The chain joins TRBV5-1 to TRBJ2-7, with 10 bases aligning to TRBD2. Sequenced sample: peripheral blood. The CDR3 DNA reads TGCGCCAGCAGCTTGGGTCTAGCGGGAGTACAGTACGAGCAGTACTTC. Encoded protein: CASSLGLAGVQYEQYF.